Listed below are T cell receptor beta chains from one sample, sequenced in a study of cytomegalovirus exposure and HLA in healthy donors. Produced via immunoSEQ multiplex PCR; TCRdb's table is partial and in-frame only. The sample comprises over 95,000 clones, about 68% of which are singletons, and 3.5% to 5% rests with the top ten. The sample taken for sequencing was PBMCs. The receptors originated from a woman in her 40s in good health and CMV-seropositive. Both conserved end residues are part of each CDR3. The D gene is left open where the match is weak. Where a row states a size, it is once, few, many or the class of an expanded clone; other rows omit it.

>few|TRBD2|TRBV18|TRBJ2-1
TGTGCCAGCTCACCAAAATTACTAGCGGGAGCATACAATGAGCAGTTCTTC
CASSPKLLAGAYNEQFF
>.|TRBD2|TRBV7-2|TRBJ2-1
TGTGCCAGCAGCTTAGGGTTTAGGGCGGGAGGGCGCCGCTACAATGAGCAGTTCTTC
CASSLGFRAGGRRYNEQFF
>once|.|TRBV5-4|TRBJ1-1
TGTGCCAGCAGCTTGGTCCTCGATCCGGGCCTCGGAGGGAGTACTGAAGCTTTCTTT
CASSLVLDPGLGGSTEAFF
>.|.|TRBV6-9|TRBJ1-2
TGTGCCAACGGTGACTATGGCTACACCTTC
CANGDYGYTF
>.|TRBD1|TRBV4-1|TRBJ1-1
TGCGCCAGCAGCCCCCGACAGGGGGCGGTGACTGAAGCTTTCTTT
CASSPRQGAVTEAFF
>.|.|TRBV7-8|TRBJ2-7
TGTGCCAGCAGCTACTCGAGCTCCTACGAGCAGTACTTC
CASSYSSSYEQYF
>.|TRBD1|TRBV27|TRBJ2-2
TGTGCCAGCAGTTTAAGGGACAGGCGCACGAACACCGGGGAGCTGTTTTTT
CASSLRDRRTNTGELFF
>.|TRBD2|TRBV10-1|TRBJ2-1
TGCGCCAGCAGTGAGACACTAGCGGGAGGACACTACAATGAGCAGTTCTTC
CASSETLAGGHYNEQFF
>.|TRBD1|TRBV15|TRBJ2-1
TGTGCCACCAGCAGAGACCCCGGGACAGAAGACTACAATGAGCAGTTCTTC
CATSRDPGTEDYNEQFF
>.|TRBD2|TRBV6-1|TRBJ2-1
TGTGCCAGCAGTGTTTTTTCGGTGACTAGCGGCAACAATGAGCAGTTCTTC
CASSVFSVTSGNNEQFF
>.|.|TRBV21-1|TRBJ2-7
TGTGCCAGCACCAAACTTTTCTTCCGGGACACCCGTCGGGAGGGGAGCTCCTACGAGCAGTACTTC
CASTKLFFRDTRREGSSYEQYF
>.|.|TRBV29-1|TRBJ2-1
TGCAGCGTTTCATTAAGGCGGGCAGCGAGCTCCTACAATGAGCAGTTCTTC
CSVSLRRAASSYNEQFF
>.|TRBD2|TRBV27|TRBJ2-3
TGTGCCAGCAGTTTGCGGGAGGGAGGGGCAGATACGCAGTATTTT
CASSLREGGADTQYF
>.|.|TRBV6-6|TRBJ1-1
TGTGCCAGCAGTTGGGACTTGTGGACTGAAGCTTTCTTT
CASSWDLWTEAFF
>once|.|TRBV7-2|TRBJ1-5
TGTGCCAGCAGCTTAGGCCAGATCAGGCAGCCCCAGCATTTT
CASSLGQIRQPQHF
>few|.|TRBV4-1|TRBJ1-1
TGCGCCAGCAGCCAAAGTCCCCGCCAGGGAAAATTTCCCCGCTCCCTGGGGGGGGCTTTCTTT
CASSQSPRQGKFPRSLGGAFF
>.|TRBD2|TRBV9|TRBJ2-3
TGTGCCAGCAGCGATAAAACTAGCGGCTGGCTGACAGATACGCAGTATTTT
CASSDKTSGWLTDTQYF
>.|.|TRBV7-2|TRBJ2-3
TGTGCCAGCAGCACGGGAGTGATAGGGACAGATACGCAGTATTTT
CASSTGVIGTDTQYF
>few|.|TRBV6-5|TRBJ1-1
TGTGCCAGCTCCGCAGGGGTGAACACTGAAGCTTTCTTT
CASSAGVNTEAFF
>.|TRBD2|TRBV5-1|TRBJ2-5
TGCGCCAGCAGCTTGTTAGCGGGGGGCCAAGAGACCCAGTACTTC
CASSLLAGGQETQYF
>few|TRBD1|TRBV6-6|TRBJ2-1
TGTGCCAGCAGTGGAGGGACAGGGTACAATGAGCAGTTCTTC
CASSGGTGYNEQFF
>.|TRBD2|TRBV27|TRBJ2-1
TGTGCCAGCAGTTTAAGAGTTAGCGGGAGGAACTACAATGAGCAGTTCTTC
CASSLRVSGRNYNEQFF
>.|TRBD2|TRBV5-5|TRBJ2-3
TGTGCCAGCAGCTTTCCTAGCGGGGGGGTAGATACGCAGTATTTT
CASSFPSGGVDTQYF
>.|TRBD2|TRBV12-5|TRBJ2-1
TGTGCTAGTGGCTACACCGGGACTAGCGGGATTTACTCCTACAATGAGCAGTTCTTC
CASGYTGTSGIYSYNEQFF
>.|TRBD2|TRBV30|TRBJ2-3
TGTGCCTGGAGTCCCTCCGGACTAGCGGTGACTTTCGGCACAGATACGCAGTATTTT
CAWSPSGLAVTFGTDTQYF
>few|.|TRBV18|TRBJ2-1
TGTGCCAGCTCACGTCGGGGCGGGGAGGACGAGCAGTTCTTC
CASSRRGGEDEQFF
>.|.|TRBV30|TRBJ1-1
TGTGCCCTTGGGAGGGAGTCAGGCACTGAAGCTTTCTTT
CALGRESGTEAFF
>.|TRBD1|TRBV4-1|TRBJ1-3
TGCGCCAGCAGCCTAAGGACAGGAGCACGAGGAAACACCATATATTTT
CASSLRTGARGNTIYF
>.|.|TRBV25-1|TRBJ2-7
TGTGCCAGCAGTGGACAGCCTAGCTCCTACGAGCAGTACTTC
CASSGQPSSYEQYF
>.|TRBD1|TRBV19|TRBJ2-1
TGTGCCAGTAAGGGACAGGGGGCAAATGAGCAGTTCTTC
CASKGQGANEQFF
>.|TRBD1|TRBV29-1|TRBJ2-2
TGCAGCGTTGAAAGGAGACAGGGTCACACCGGGGAGCTGTTTTTT
CSVERRQGHTGELFF
>.|.|TRBV27|TRBJ2-3
TGTGCCAGCAGTTTATCACTAGCTGTAGATACGCAGTATTTT
CASSLSLAVDTQYF
>.|TRBD1|TRBV5-8|TRBJ2-3
TGTGCCAGCAGCTTCTACAGGGGGCCGTCGAGCACAGATACGCAGTATTTT
CASSFYRGPSSTDTQYF
>.|.|TRBV7-6|TRBJ1-5
TGTGCCAGCAGCCTAGGACAACGCGAACAAAATCAGCCCCAGCATTTT
CASSLGQREQNQPQHF
>.|TRBD1|TRBV13|TRBJ2-3
TGTGCCAGCAGCTCATTCCGACAGGGTCCTAGAGCAGATACGCAGTATTTT
CASSSFRQGPRADTQYF
>.|TRBD2|TRBV2|TRBJ2-1
TGTGCCAGCAGTTCTGAGCGGGGCGACGTACAGAATGAGCAGTTCTTC
CASSSERGDVQNEQFF
>.|.|TRBV6-5|TRBJ2-7
TGTGCCAGCAGTGTAACTAGAACTACCTACGAGCAGTACTTC
CASSVTRTTYEQYF
>.|.|TRBV18|TRBJ1-6
TGTGCCAGCTCACCCGCGGGGGTCACAGACAATTCACCCCTCCACTTT
CASSPAGVTDNSPLHF
>.|TRBD2|TRBV27|TRBJ2-1
TGTGCCAGCAGGGACCTAGCGGGGGCGGGATGGGAGCAGTTCTTC
CASRDLAGAGWEQFF
>once|.|TRBV7-6|TRBJ1-1
TGTGCCAGCAGCATTAACAGATTCACTGAAGCTTTCTTT
CASSINRFTEAFF